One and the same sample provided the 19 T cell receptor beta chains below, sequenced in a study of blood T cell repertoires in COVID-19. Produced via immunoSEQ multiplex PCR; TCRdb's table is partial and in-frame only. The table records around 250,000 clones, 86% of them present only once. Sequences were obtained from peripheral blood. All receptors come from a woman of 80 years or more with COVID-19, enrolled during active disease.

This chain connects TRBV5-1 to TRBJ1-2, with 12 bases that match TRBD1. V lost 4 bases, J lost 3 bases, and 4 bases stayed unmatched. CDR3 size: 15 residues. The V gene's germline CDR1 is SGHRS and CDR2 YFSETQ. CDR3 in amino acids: CASSIGTGGDYGYTF. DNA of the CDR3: TGCGCCAGCAGCATTGGGACAGGGGGCGACTATGGCTACACCTTC.

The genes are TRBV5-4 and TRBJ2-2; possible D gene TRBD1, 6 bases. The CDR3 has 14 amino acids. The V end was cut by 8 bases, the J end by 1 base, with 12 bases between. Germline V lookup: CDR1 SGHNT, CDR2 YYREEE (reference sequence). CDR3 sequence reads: CASSQGQNTGELFF. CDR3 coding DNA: TGTGCCAGTTCCCAGGGGCAGAACACCGGGGAGCTGTTTTTT.

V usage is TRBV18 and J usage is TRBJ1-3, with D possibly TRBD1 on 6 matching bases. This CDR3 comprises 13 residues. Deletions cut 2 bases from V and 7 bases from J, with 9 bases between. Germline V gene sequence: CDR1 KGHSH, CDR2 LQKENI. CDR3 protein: CASSPERGNTIYF. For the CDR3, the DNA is TGTGCCAGCTCACCAGAAAGGGGGAACACCATATATTTT.

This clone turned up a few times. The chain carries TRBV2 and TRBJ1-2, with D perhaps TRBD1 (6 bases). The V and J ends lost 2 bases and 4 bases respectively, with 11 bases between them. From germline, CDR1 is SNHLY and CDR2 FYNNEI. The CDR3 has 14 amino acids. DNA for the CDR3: TGTGCCAGCAGTGAAACAGGGTCGACCTATGGCTACACCTTC. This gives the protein CASSETGSTYGYTF. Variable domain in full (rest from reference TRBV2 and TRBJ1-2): EPEVTQTPSHQVTQMGQEVILRCVPISNHLYFYWYRQILGQKVEFLVSFYNNEISEKSEIFDDQFSVERPDGSNFTLKIRSTKLEDSAMYFCASSETGSTYGYTFGSGTRLTVV.

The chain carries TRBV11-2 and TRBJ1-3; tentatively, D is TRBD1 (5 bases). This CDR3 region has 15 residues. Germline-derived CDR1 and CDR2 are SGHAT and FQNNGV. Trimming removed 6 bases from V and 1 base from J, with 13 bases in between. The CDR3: CASSQGASSGNTIYF. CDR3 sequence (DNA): TGTGCCAGCAGTCAAGGGGCATCTTCTGGAAACACCATATATTTT.

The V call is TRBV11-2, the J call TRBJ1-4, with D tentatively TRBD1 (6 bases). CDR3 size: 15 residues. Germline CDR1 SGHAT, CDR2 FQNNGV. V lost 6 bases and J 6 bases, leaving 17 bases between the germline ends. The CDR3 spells CASRDPGGGDEKLFF. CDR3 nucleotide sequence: TGTGCCAGCAGAGACCCAGGCGGGGGCGATGAAAAACTGTTTTTT.

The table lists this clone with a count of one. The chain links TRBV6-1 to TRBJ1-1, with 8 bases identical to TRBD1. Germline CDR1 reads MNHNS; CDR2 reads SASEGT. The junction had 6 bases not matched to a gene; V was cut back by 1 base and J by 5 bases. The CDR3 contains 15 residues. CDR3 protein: CASSEGTGKRTEAFF. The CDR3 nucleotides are TGTGCCAGCAGTGAAGGGACAGGGAAGAGGACTGAAGCTTTCTTT.

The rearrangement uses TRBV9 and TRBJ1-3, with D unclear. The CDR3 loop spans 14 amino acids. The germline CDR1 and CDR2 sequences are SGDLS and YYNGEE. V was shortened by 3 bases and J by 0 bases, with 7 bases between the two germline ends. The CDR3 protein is CASSATYSGNTIYF. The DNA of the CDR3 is TGTGCCAGCAGCGCGACTTACTCTGGAAACACCATATATTTT.

CDR3 nucleotides: TGTGCCAGCAGCTTAGGTTCCGACAGGGGTCGGGGTCAGCCCCAGCATTTT. This translates into CASSLGSDRGRGQPQHF. The rearrangement joins TRBV7-8 to TRBJ1-5, with 8 nucleotides matching TRBD1. Per germline, CDR1 SGHVS and CDR2 FQNEAQ. With V trimmed by 1 base and J by 6 bases, 11 bases remained unmatched. The CDR3 loop spans 17 amino acids.

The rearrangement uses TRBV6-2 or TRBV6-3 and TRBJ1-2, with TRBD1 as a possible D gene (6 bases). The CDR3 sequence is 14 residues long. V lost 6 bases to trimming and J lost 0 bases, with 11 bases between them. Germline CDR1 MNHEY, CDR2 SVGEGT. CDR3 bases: TGTGCCAGCAGCTCACAGGGTTCTAACTATGGCTACACCTTC. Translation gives CASSSQGSNYGYTF.

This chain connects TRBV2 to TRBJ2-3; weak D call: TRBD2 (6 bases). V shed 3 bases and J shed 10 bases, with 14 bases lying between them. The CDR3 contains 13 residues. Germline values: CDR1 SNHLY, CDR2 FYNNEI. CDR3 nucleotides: TGTGCCAGCAGTGATGGTTTGGAGGGCGCGCAGTATTTT. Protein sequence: CASSDGLEGAQYF.

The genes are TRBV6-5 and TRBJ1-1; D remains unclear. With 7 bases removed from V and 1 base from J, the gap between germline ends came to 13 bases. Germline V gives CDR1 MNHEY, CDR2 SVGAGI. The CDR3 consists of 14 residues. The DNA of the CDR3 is TGTGCCAGCACCCTAGCATGGGGGAACACTGAAGCTTTCTTT. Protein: CASTLAWGNTEAFF.

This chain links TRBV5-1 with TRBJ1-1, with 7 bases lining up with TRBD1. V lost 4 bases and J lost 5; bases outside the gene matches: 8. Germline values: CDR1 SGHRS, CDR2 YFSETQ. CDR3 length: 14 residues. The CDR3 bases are TGCGCCAGCAGCGAGGGACAGCCGGTAACTGAAGCTTTCTTT. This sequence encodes CASSEGQPVTEAFF.

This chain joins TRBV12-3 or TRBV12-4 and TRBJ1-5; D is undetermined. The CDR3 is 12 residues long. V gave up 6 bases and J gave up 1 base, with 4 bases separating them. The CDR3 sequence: CASRQSNQPQHF. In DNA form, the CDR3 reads TGTGCCAGCAGACAAAGCAATCAGCCCCAGCATTTT.

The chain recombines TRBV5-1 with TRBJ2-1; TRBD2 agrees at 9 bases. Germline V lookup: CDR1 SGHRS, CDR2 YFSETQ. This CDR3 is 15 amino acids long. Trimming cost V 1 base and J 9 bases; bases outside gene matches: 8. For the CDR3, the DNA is TGCGCCAGCAGCTTGACTCCTAGCGGGGCTGCTGAGCAGTTCTTC. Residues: CASSLTPSGAAEQFF. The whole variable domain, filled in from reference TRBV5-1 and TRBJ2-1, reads KAGVTQTPRYLIKTRGQQVTLSCSPISGHRSVSWYQQTPGQGLQFLFEYFSETQRNKGNFPGRFSGRQFSNSRSEMNVSTLELGDSALYLCASSLTPSGAAEQFFGPGTRLTVL.

In nucleotides, the CDR3 is TGTGCCAGCAGCCCCGGGGGGGGTGGAAACACCATATATTTT. Protein product: CASSPGGGGNTIYF. The chain links TRBV7-2 to TRBJ1-3; TRBD1 is a possible D gene (5 bases). CDR1 and CDR2 from the germline V gene are SGHTA and FQGNSA. V was trimmed by 5 bases and J by 3 bases, leaving 11 bases between them. CDR3 length equals 14 residues.

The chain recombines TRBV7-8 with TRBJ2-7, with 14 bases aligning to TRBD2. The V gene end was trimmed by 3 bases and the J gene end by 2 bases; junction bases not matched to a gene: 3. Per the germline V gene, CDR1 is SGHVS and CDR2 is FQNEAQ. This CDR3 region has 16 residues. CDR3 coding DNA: TGTGCCAGCAGCTTTGGGACTAGCGGGGGTACCTACGAGCAGTACTTC. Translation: CASSFGTSGGTYEQYF.

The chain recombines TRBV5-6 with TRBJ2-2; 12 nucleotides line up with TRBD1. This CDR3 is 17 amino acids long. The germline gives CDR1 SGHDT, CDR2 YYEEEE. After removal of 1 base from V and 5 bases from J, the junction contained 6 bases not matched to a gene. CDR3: CASSLFGTGGETGELFF. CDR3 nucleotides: TGTGCCAGCAGCTTGTTTGGGACAGGGGGCGAAACCGGGGAGCTGTTTTTT.

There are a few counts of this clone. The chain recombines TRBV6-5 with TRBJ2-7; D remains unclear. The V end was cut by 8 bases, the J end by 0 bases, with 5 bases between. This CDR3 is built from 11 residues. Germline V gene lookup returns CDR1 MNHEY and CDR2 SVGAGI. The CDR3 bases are TGTGCCAGCTCAGACTCCTACGAGCAGTACTTC. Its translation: CASSDSYEQYF.